This T cell receptor beta chain was sequenced for a study of blood T cell repertoires in COVID-19. V lost 0 bases, J lost 6 bases, and 9 bases lay in between. The CDR3 totals 14 residues. Per germline, CDR1 LGHNA and CDR2 YNFKEQ. Generated by immunoSEQ multiplex PCR, the TCRdb table keeps only in-frame clones and is missing some. The sample lists more than 85,000 clones; roughly 88% were seen once. The TCR comes from a human donor in a cohort sampled during active COVID-19. The sequenced sample was peripheral blood. The V and J genes are TRBV4-2 and TRBJ1-5, with D perhaps matching TRBD1 (5 bases). The chain's CDR3 is CASSQDGGSQPQHF. In DNA, the CDR3 is TGTGCCAGCAGCCAAGACGGGGGGAGTCAGCCCCAGCATTTT.